Below, one TCR beta chain is given with its context. The antigen is not known. This record comes from a study of regulatory dendritic cells for organ transplantation. Sequencing used immunoSEQ multiplex PCR; TCRdb keeps in-frame clones, though not all of them. The sample carries 12,000 or so clones, 85% to 90% recorded once. Overall study results and limits: Memory CD8+ clonal expansion seemed more limited with regulatory than mature dendritic cells.

Sorted subsets were CFSE-labeled and cultured about 5 days with allogeneic dendritic cells. Germline CDR1 MNHNS, CDR2 SASEGT. CDR3 length: 14 amino acids. The V segment lost 7 bases and the J segment 3 bases; nucleotides outside the gene matches: 6. The chain couples TRBV6-1 to TRBJ2-7, with 10 bases fitting TRBD1. The sequenced material came from naive CD8+ T cells from blood cultured with dendritic cells. Subset indicated: CD45RA+ naive T cells. The sequence came from a human donor in good health. The CDR3 coding sequence is TGTGCCAGCACCCAAAGGACAGGGGGCTACGAGCAGTACTTC. Translating gives CASTQRTGGYEQYF.